One and the same sample provided the 23 T cell receptor beta chains below, sequenced in a study of T cells in localized non-small cell lung cancer. Assay: immunoSEQ multiplex PCR; the TCRdb copy retains only in-frame clones and omits some. The data show approximately 52,000 clones, roughly 89% seen once. Sample: peripheral blood, taken before any cancer treatment. Receptors originate from a male donor older than 55 with stage III squamous cell lung carcinoma.

The chain carries TRBV18 and TRBJ2-2, with no clear D. V gave up 3 bases and J gave up 2 bases, with 7 bases separating them. Germline CDR1 is KGHSH and CDR2 is LQKENI. This CDR3 has 14 residues. DNA of the CDR3: TGTGCCAGCTCACCGATAGAAAACACCGGGGAGCTGTTTTTT. Protein sequence: CASSPIENTGELFF.

The chain's CDR3 is CASSWEGTNTEAFF. In nucleotides, the CDR3 is TGCGCCAGCAGCTGGGAGGGGACGAACACTGAAGCTTTCTTT. The chain carries TRBV5-1 and TRBJ1-1, with D tentatively TRBD1 (5 bases). V was shortened by 3 bases and J by 1 base, with 10 bases between the two germline ends. Looked up from germline, CDR1 is SGHRS and CDR2 is YFSETQ. This CDR3 has 14 residues. The entire variable domain, with the rest obtained from reference TRBV5-1 and TRBJ1-1, is as follows: KAGVTQTPRYLIKTRGQQVTLSCSPISGHRSVSWYQQTPGQGLQFLFEYFSETQRNKGNFPGRFSGRQFSNSRSEMNVSTLELGDSALYLCASSWEGTNTEAFFGQGTRLTVV.

The sample holds a few counts of this clone. V is TRBV9 and J is TRBJ1-1; D gene unclear. The CDR3 contains 12 residues. In germline, CDR1 is SGDLS, CDR2 YYNGEE. Trimming stripped 4 bases from V and 3 bases from J, with 7 bases between. This chain's CDR3 is CASSPSHTEAFF. The CDR3 nucleotides are TGTGCCAGCAGCCCTTCGCACACTGAAGCTTTCTTT.

The chain recombines TRBV4-3 with TRBJ2-7, with a possible D match to TRBD1 (5 bases). Trimming shortened V by 0 bases and J by 4 bases, and 16 bases separated the two germline ends. The CDR3 covers 16 residues. The V gene's germline CDR1 is LGHNA and CDR2 YSLEER. CDR3 nucleotides: TGCGCCAGCAGCCAAGAATACCCAGGGCCCTCTTACGAGCAGTACTTC. Protein product: CASSQEYPGPSYEQYF.

The sample holds one count of this clone. One end of the junction is discordant with germline, which a read error may explain. The gene calls are TRBV6-4 and TRBJ2-4; TRBD1 matches 8 bases. Germline V gene data show CDR1 as MRHNA and CDR2 as SNTAGT. The CDR3 has 11 residues. This CDR3 reads CASSPPGQVHF. For the CDR3, the DNA is TGTGCCAGCAGTCCACCGGGACAGGTCCACTTC.

The V and J genes are TRBV6-1 and TRBJ2-3, with 10 bases matching TRBD1. Germline CDR1 MNHNS, CDR2 SASEGT. J lost 4 bases, V lost 2 bases, and 9 bases had no gene match. CDR3 length: 17 residues. The CDR3 sequence: CASSERRDRGVADTQYF. Here the CDR3 DNA reads TGTGCCAGCAGTGAACGAAGGGACAGGGGAGTTGCAGATACGCAGTATTTT.

The chain uses TRBV29-1 and TRBJ1-4; 9 bases match TRBD1. CDR1 is SQVTM, CDR2 ANQGSEA, per germline. Trimming removed 4 bases from V and 4 bases from J; junction bases left unmatched: 4. This CDR3 contains 14 residues. The CDR3 coding sequence is TGCAGCGTTGCTAAGGGACAGGGTAATGAAAAACTGTTTTTT. This encodes CSVAKGQGNEKLFF.

V usage is TRBV14 and J usage is TRBJ1-2, with 9 bases aligning to TRBD1. V was pared by 3 bases and J by 1 base, with 9 bases of the junction left unmatched. Germline CDR1 is SGHDN and CDR2 is FVKESK. This CDR3 has 17 amino acids. CDR3 coding DNA: TGTGCCAGCAGCCATCAAATGAGACAGGGGGTTAACTATGGCTACACCTTC. This codes for CASSHQMRQGVNYGYTF.

The rearrangement uses TRBV7-6 and TRBJ2-1; 7 bases match TRBD1. The germline V gene encodes CDR1 SGHVS and CDR2 FNYEAQ. The CDR3 covers 13 residues. J was trimmed by 4 bases and V by 4 bases; bases with no gene match: 1. This CDR3 reads CASSSGQYNEQFF. CDR3 bases: TGTGCCAGCAGCTCGGGACAGTACAATGAGCAGTTCTTC.

The chain couples TRBV15 to TRBJ2-7, with TRBD1 matching over 7 bases. V lost 0 bases, J lost 1 base, and 6 bases stayed unmatched. This CDR3 is built from 16 residues. Per germline, CDR1 LNHNV and CDR2 YYDKDF (reference sequence). The CDR3 reads CATSRDGTGDSYEQYF. The CDR3, as DNA: TGTGCCACCAGCAGAGATGGTACAGGGGATTCCTACGAGCAGTACTTC.

This clone was seen only once. This chain joins TRBV9 and TRBJ2-3; the D gene is possibly TRBD2 (7 bases). The V gene's germline CDR1 is SGDLS and CDR2 YYNGEE. There are 13 residues in the CDR3. The V end lost 6 bases, the J end lost 5 bases, and 13 bases lay between the germline ends. CDR3 in DNA: TGTGCCAGCACCCCGGGGGGCGTAGATACGCAGTATTTT. Its protein product is CASTPGGVDTQYF.

The gene calls are TRBV4-2 and TRBJ1-2, with 8 bases lining up with TRBD1. Per the germline V gene, CDR1 is LGHNA and CDR2 is YNFKEQ. The V gene end was trimmed by 3 bases and the J gene end by 5 bases; junction bases not matched to a gene: 11. CDR3 size: 16 residues. CDR3 bases: TGTGCCAGCAGCCAGGGGGTTGGACAGGGAGATTATGGCTACACCTTC. Residues: CASSQGVGQGDYGYTF.

Only one count was recorded for this clone. The gene calls are TRBV30 and TRBJ1-1; D perhaps matches TRBD1 (5 bases). Per germline, CDR1 GTSNPN and CDR2 SVGIG (reference sequence). The CDR3 extends over 15 amino acids. Trimming pared 3 bases from V and 0 bases from J, leaving 14 bases between. The CDR3 DNA reads TGTGCCTGGAGGAGGGAGGCGGGGGTGAACACTGAAGCTTTCTTT. Translated: CAWRREAGVNTEAFF. Supplemented by reference TRBV30 and TRBJ1-1, the full variable domain reads SQTIHQWPATLVQPVGSPLSLECTVEGTSNPNLYWYRQAAGRGLQLLFYSVGIGQISSEVPQNLSASRPQDRQFILSSKKLLLSDSGFYLCAWRREAGVNTEAFFGQGTRLTVV.

The chain is built from TRBV9 and TRBJ2-7; maybe TRBD2 (6 bases). Germline lookup yields CDR1 SGDLS and CDR2 YYNGEE. This CDR3 spans 15 amino acids. Trimming stripped 3 bases from V and 7 bases from J, with 20 bases between. CDR3 residues: CASSALGTPWQEQYF. Here the CDR3 DNA reads TGTGCCAGCAGCGCTCTCGGGACTCCGTGGCAAGAGCAGTACTTC.

In DNA form, the CDR3 reads TGTGCCAGCAGTCCCCCGGACGGAAACACCATATATTTT. Translated, it gives CASSPPDGNTIYF. V gene TRBV28 combines with J gene TRBJ1-3; D gene ambiguous. Trimming cost V 5 bases and J 4 bases, with 9 bases left between them. Germline V gene data show CDR1 as MDHEN and CDR2 as SYDVKM. The CDR3 spans 13 residues.

The V gene is TRBV6-4, the J gene TRBJ1-5, with 8 positions matching TRBD1. V lost 0 bases, J lost 0 bases, and 7 bases stayed unmatched. This CDR3 spans 18 amino acids. Germline CDR1 MRHNA, CDR2 SNTAGT. CDR3 nucleotides: TGTGCCAGCAGTGACTCGAGACAAGACAGGGGTAGCAATCAGCCCCAGCATTTT. This translates into CASSDSRQDRGSNQPQHF.

This clone was found once. This chain connects TRBV11-1 to TRBJ2-5, with 8 bases identical to TRBD2. The length of the CDR3 is 14 residues. Per germline, CDR1 SGHAT and CDR2 FQDESV (reference sequence). Trimming cost V 4 bases and J 5 bases; bases outside gene matches: 6. The chain's CDR3 is CASSSGLATETQYF. The CDR3 region has the DNA TGTGCCAGCAGCTCCGGACTAGCCACCGAGACCCAGTACTTC.

V gene TRBV5-4 combines with J gene TRBJ2-7, with TRBD1 matching over 9 bases. Germline assignment: CDR1 SGHNT and CDR2 YYREEE (reference sequence). V dropped 4 bases and J dropped 3; count of bases not matched to a gene: 11. The CDR3 has 16 amino acids. The CDR3: CASSPRDRGEFYEQYF. For the CDR3, the DNA is TGTGCCAGCAGCCCAAGAGACAGGGGGGAGTTCTACGAGCAGTACTTC. Variable domain in full (rest from reference TRBV5-4 and TRBJ2-7): ETGVTQSPTHLIKTRGQQVTLRCSSQSGHNTVSWYQQALGQGPQFIFQYYREEENGRGNFPPRFSGLQFPNYSSELNVNALELDDSALYLCASSPRDRGEFYEQYFGPGTRLTVT.

The chain has TRBV5-1 and TRBJ2-2; the match to TRBD2 covers 9 bases. The CDR3 length is 15 residues. V shed 6 bases, J shed 0 bases, and the junction held 3 bases outside the gene matches. Germline-derived CDR1 and CDR2 are SGHRS and YFSETQ. CDR3 DNA sequence: TGCGCCAGCAACGGCGGGGGGGCGAACACCGGGGAGCTGTTTTTT. This gives the protein CASNGGGANTGELFF.

V gene TRBV6-1 combines with J gene TRBJ2-7; weak D call: TRBD2 (5 bases). Germline V gene data show CDR1 as MNHNS and CDR2 as SASEGT. This CDR3 has 15 residues. V lost 2 bases and J lost 3, with 14 bases in between. The CDR3 is CASSETGLGYYEQYF. Here the CDR3 DNA reads TGTGCCAGCAGTGAAACTGGACTGGGCTACTACGAGCAGTACTTC.

This clone has a single count. The CDR3 sequence: CASSAQGKGTQYF. The CDR3 nucleotides are TGTGCCAGCAGCGCACAGGGTAAAGGGACCCAGTACTTC. The chain links TRBV7-6 to TRBJ2-5; D is perhaps TRBD1 (6 bases). This CDR3 is built from 13 residues. The germline gives CDR1 SGHVS, CDR2 FNYEAQ. V lost 5 bases and J lost 7, with 14 bases in between.

This chain connects TRBV6-5 to TRBJ2-5; D not certain. Trimming took off 0 bases at V and 0 bases at J, with 2 bases between the two ends. Germline V CDR1 and CDR2: MNHEY, SVGAGI. The CDR3 length is 13 residues. The CDR3 DNA is TGTGCCAGCAGTTACTCGTACCAAGAGACCCAGTACTTC. As protein: CASSYSYQETQYF.

As regards this clone: Within the sample, other DNA sequences also encode this same CDR3. V gene TRBV5-1 combines with J gene TRBJ2-2, with 7 bases aligning to TRBD1. Germline V lookup: CDR1 SGHRS, CDR2 YFSETQ. The CDR3 contains 16 residues. Trimming removed 6 bases from V and 0 bases from J; junction bases left unmatched: 8. CDR3 sequence reads: CASTVPGTANTGELFF. CDR3 in DNA: TGCGCCAGCACGGTACCTGGGACAGCGAACACCGGGGAGCTGTTTTTT. The full variable domain, with the rest looked up from reference TRBV5-1 and TRBJ2-2, is KAGVTQTPRYLIKTRGQQVTLSCSPISGHRSVSWYQQTPGQGLQFLFEYFSETQRNKGNFPGRFSGRQFSNSRSEMNVSTLELGDSALYLCASTVPGTANTGELFFGEGSRLTVL.